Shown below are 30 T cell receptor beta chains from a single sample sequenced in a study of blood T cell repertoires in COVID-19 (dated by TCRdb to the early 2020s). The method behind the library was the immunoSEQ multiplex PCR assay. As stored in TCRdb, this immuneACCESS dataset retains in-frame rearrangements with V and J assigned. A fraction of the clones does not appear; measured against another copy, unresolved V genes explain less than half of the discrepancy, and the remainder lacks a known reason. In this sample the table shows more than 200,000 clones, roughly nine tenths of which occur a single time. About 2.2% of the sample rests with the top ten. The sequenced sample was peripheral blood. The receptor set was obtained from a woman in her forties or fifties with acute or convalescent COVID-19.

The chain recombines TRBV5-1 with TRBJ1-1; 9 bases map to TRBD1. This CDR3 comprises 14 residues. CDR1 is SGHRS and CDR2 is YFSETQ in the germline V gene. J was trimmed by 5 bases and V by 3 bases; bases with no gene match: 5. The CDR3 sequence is CASSSGTGNTEAFF. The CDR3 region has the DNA TGCGCCAGCAGCTCGGGGACAGGGAATACTGAAGCTTTCTTT. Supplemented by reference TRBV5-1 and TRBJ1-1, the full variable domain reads KAGVTQTPRYLIKTRGQQVTLSCSPISGHRSVSWYQQTPGQGLQFLFEYFSETQRNKGNFPGRFSGRQFSNSRSEMNVSTLELGDSALYLCASSSGTGNTEAFFGQGTRLTVV.

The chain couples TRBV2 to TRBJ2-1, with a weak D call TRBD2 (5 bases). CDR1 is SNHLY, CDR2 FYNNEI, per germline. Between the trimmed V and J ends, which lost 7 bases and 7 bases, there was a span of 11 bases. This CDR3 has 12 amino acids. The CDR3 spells CASTRRGNEQFF. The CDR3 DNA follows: TGTGCCAGCACGAGGAGAGGGAATGAGCAGTTCTTC.

The DNA of the CDR3 is TGTGCCAGCTCACCTACGACGGACTTCGGGACTAGCGGGAGGGAAGCCGAGCAGTACTTC. Protein product: CASSPTTDFGTSGREAEQYF. The rearrangement links TRBV18 to TRBJ2-7; 16 positions match TRBD2. V was clipped by 3 bases and J by 6 bases; unmatched bases: 17. CDR3 length: 20 residues. From germline, CDR1 is KGHSH and CDR2 LQKENI.

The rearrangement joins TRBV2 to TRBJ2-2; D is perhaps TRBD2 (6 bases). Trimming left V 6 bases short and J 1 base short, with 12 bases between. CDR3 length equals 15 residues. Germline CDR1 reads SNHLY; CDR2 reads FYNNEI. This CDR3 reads CASRAGTQNTGELFF. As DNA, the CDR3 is TGTGCCAGCAGGGCCGGGACTCAGAACACCGGGGAGCTGTTTTTT. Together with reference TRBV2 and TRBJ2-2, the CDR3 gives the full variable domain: EPEVTQTPSHQVTQMGQEVILRCVPISNHLYFYWYRQILGQKVEFLVSFYNNEISEKSEIFDDQFSVERPDGSNFTLKIRSTKLEDSAMYFCASRAGTQNTGELFFGEGSRLTVL.

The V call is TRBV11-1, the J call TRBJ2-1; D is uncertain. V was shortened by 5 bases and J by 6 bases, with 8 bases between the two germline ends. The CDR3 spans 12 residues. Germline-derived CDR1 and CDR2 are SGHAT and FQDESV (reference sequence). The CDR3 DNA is TGTGCCAGCAGCGGAGTATCCAATGAGCAGTTCTTC. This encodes CASSGVSNEQFF.

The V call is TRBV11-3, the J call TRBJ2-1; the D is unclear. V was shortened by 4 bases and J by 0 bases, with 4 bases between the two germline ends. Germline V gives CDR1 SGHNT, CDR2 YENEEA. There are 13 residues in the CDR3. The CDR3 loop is CASSSSSYNEQFF. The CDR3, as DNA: TGTGCCAGCAGCTCGAGCTCCTACAATGAGCAGTTCTTC.

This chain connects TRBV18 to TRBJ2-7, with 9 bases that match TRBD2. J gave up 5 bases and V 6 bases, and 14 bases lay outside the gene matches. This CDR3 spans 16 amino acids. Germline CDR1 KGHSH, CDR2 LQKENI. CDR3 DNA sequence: TGTGCCAGCTCGCGAAATGTAGCGGGGGATCTGCACGAGCAGTACTTC. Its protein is CASSRNVAGDLHEQYF. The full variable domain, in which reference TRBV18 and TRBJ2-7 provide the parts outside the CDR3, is NAGVMQNPRHLVRRRGQEARLRCSPMKGHSHVYWYRQLPEEGLKFMVYLQKENIIDESGMPKERFSAEFPKEGPSILRIQQVVRGDSAAYFCASSRNVAGDLHEQYFGPGTRLTVT.

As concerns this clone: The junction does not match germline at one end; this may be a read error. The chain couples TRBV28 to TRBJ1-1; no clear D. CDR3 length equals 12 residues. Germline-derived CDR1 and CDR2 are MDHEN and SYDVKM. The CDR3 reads CASGARQPPVDF. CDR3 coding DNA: TGTGCCAGCGGTGCCCGACAACCCCCTGTGGACTTT.

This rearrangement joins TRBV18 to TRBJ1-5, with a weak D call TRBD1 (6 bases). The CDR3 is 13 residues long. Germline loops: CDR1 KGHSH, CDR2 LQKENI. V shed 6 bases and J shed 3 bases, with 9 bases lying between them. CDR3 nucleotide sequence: TGTGCCAGCTCTGGGGACACCAATCAGCCCCAGCATTTT. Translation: CASSGDTNQPQHF.

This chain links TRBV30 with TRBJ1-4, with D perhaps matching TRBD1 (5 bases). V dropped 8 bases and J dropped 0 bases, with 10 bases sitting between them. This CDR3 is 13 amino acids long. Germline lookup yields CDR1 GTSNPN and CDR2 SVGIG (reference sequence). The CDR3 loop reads CALSRATNEKLFF. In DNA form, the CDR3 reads TGTGCCCTGAGCAGGGCAACTAATGAAAAACTGTTTTTT.

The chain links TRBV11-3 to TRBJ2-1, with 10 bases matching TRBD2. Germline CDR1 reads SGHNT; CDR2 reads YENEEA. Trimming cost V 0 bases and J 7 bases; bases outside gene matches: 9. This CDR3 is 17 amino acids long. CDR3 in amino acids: CASSLDSLAGGKNEQFF. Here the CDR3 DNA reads TGTGCCAGCAGCTTAGATAGTTTAGCGGGGGGAAAAAATGAGCAGTTCTTC.

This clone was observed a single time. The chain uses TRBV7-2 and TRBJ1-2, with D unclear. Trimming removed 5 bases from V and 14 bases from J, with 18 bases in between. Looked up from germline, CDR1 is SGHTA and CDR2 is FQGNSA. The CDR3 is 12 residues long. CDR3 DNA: TGTGCCAGCAGCGGAGCGGATCTGTTTTGTACCTTC. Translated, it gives CASSGADLFCTF.

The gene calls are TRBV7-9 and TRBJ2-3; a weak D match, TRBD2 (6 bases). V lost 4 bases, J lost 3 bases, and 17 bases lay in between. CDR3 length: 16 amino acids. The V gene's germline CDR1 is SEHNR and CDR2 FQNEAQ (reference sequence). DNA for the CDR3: TGTGCCAGCAGCTCCTTAAGGGGCGGGGCAACAGATACGCAGTATTTT. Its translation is CASSSLRGGATDTQYF.

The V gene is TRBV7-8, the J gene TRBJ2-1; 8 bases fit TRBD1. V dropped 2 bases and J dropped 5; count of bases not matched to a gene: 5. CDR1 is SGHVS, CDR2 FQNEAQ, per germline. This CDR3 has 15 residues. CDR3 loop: CASSLTGGNNNEQFF. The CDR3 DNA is TGTGCCAGCAGCTTAACAGGGGGGAATAACAATGAGCAGTTCTTC.

CDR3 in amino acids: CSGSTPGTGTEAFF. As DNA, the CDR3 is TGCAGCGGCAGTACGCCCGGGACAGGCACTGAAGCTTTCTTT. This sequence joins TRBV29-1 and TRBJ1-1, with TRBD1 matching over 8 bases. Germline-derived CDR1 and CDR2 are SQVTM and ANQGSEA. The CDR3 runs 14 residues. Losses at the gene ends were 7 bases for V and 4 bases for J; bases not matched to a gene: 11. Filled out from reference TRBV29-1 and TRBJ1-1, the complete variable domain reads SAVISQKPSRDICQRGTSLTIQCQVDSQVTMMFWYRQQPGQSLTLIATANQGSEATYESGFVIDKFPISRPNLTFSTLTVSNMSPEDSSIYLCSGSTPGTGTEAFFGQGTRLTVV.

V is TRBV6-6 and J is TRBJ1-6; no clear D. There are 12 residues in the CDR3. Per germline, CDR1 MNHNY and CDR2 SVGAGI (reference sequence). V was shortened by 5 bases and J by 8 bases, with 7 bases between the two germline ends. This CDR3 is CASSLGDSPLHF. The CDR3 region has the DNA TGTGCCAGCAGTCTCGGGGATTCACCCCTCCACTTT.

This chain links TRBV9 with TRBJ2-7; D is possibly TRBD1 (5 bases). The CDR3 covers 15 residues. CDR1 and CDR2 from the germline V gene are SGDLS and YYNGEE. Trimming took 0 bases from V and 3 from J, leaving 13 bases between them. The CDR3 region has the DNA TGTGCCAGCAGCGTAGCAGGGCAGGCCCACTACGAGCAGTACTTC. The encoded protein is CASSVAGQAHYEQYF.

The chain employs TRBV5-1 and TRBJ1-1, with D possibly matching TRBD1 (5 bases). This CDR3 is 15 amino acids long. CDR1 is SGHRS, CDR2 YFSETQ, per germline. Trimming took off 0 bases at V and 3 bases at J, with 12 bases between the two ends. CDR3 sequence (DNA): TGCGCCAGCAGCTTGGGTCCACAAGGGGACACTGAAGCTTTCTTT. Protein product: CASSLGPQGDTEAFF.

This CDR3 is CASSLSGATNEKLFF. Here the CDR3 DNA reads TGCGCCAGCAGCTTGTCGGGAGCAACTAATGAAAAACTGTTTTTT. The chain links TRBV5-1 to TRBJ1-4; D call uncertain. The V gene's germline CDR1 is SGHRS and CDR2 YFSETQ. The V and J ends lost 1 base and 0 bases respectively, with 7 bases between them. The CDR3 is 15 residues long.

The CDR3 DNA reads TGTGCCAGCAGCTTATATGGCAGTACCTACGAGCAGTACTTC. Translating gives CASSLYGSTYEQYF. The chain has TRBV7-8 and TRBJ2-7; no clear D gene. Germline CDR1 and CDR2: SGHVS and FQNEAQ. The CDR3 has 14 amino acids. V was clipped by 2 bases and J by 2 bases, with 10 bases between them.

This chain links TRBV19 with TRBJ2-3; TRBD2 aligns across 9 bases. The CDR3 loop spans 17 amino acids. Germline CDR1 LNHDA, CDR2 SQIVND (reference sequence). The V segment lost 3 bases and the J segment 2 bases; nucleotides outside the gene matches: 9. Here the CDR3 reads CASSIGELAGNTDTQYF. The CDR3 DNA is TGTGCCAGTAGTATTGGGGAACTAGCGGGTAACACAGATACGCAGTATTTT.

The DNA for the CDR3 is TGCGCCAGCAGCTGGGGACAGGGTGGCGAGACCCAGTACTTC. Amino acids: CASSWGQGGETQYF. V and J are TRBV5-1 and TRBJ2-5; 9 bases fit TRBD1. Germline trimming cut 3 bases from V and 5 bases from J; bases unmatched to any gene: 5. Germline V gives CDR1 SGHRS, CDR2 YFSETQ. CDR3 length equals 14 residues.

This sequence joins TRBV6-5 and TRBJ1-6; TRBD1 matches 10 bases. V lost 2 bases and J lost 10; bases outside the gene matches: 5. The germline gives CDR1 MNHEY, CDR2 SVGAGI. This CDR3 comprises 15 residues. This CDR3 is CASSYRDRGPSPLHF. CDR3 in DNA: TGTGCCAGCAGTTACCGGGACAGGGGCCCATCACCCCTCCACTTT.

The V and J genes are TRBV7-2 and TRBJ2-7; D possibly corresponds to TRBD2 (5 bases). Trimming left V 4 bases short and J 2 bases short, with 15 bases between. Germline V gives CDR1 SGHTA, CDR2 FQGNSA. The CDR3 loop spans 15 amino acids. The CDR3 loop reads CASSSPARTAYEQYF. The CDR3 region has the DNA TGTGCCAGCAGCTCTCCTGCGCGGACTGCCTACGAGCAGTACTTC.

DNA for the CDR3: TGTGCCAGTAGTAACCAGGGGGCAAGAACAGATACGCAGTATTTT. It codes for CASSNQGARTDTQYF. The rearrangement uses TRBV19 and TRBJ2-3; 8 bases align to TRBD1. The germline V gene has CDR1 LNHDA and CDR2 SQIVND (reference sequence). V shed 4 bases and J 3 bases; nucleotides not matched to a gene: 6. This CDR3 has 15 residues.

The CDR3 is CAWSYSGSRWGEQYF. CDR3 bases: TGTGCCTGGAGTTATAGCGGGAGCCGTTGGGGGGAGCAGTACTTC. The rearrangement joins TRBV30 to TRBJ2-7; TRBD2 matches at 9 bases. V lost 2 bases to trimming and J lost 7 bases; unmatched junction nucleotides: 12. This CDR3 is 15 amino acids long. Germline V CDR1 and CDR2: GTSNPN, SVGIG (reference sequence).

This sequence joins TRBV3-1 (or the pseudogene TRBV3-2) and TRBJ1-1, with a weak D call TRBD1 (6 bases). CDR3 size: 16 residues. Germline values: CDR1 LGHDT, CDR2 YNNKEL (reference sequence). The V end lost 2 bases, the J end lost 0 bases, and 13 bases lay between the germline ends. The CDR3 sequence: CASSQPWQGMNTEAFF. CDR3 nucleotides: TGTGCCAGCAGCCAACCCTGGCAGGGGATGAACACTGAAGCTTTCTTT.

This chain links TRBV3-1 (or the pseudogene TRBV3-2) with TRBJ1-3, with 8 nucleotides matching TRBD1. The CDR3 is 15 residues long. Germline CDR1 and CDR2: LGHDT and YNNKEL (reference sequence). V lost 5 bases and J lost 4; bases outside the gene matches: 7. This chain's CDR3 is CASSYDRGGGNTIYF. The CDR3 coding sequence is TGTGCCAGCAGCTATGACAGGGGAGGCGGAAACACCATATATTTT.

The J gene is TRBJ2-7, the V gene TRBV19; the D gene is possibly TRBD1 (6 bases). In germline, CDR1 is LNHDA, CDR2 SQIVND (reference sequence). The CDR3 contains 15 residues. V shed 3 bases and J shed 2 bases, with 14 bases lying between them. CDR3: CASSMVQGSPYEQYF. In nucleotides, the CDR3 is TGTGCCAGTAGTATGGTACAGGGAAGCCCCTACGAGCAGTACTTC.

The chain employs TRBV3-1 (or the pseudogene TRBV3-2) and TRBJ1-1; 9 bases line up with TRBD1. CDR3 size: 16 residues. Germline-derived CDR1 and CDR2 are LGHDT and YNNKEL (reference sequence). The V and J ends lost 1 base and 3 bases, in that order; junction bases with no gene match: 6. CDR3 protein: CASSQGDRDGDTEAFF. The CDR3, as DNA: TGTGCCAGCAGCCAAGGGGACAGGGACGGGGACACTGAAGCTTTCTTT.